Listed below are T cell receptor beta chains from one sample, sequenced in a study of blood T cell repertoires in COVID-19. Measured with immunoSEQ multiplex PCR; TCRdb has only the in-frame clones, and not every one. The table shows roughly 250,000 clones, with around 89% occurring only once. The sequencing input was PBMCs or T cells enriched from blood (not recorded which). All receptors come from a woman in her fifties or sixties who had recovered from COVID-19. CDR3s include the opening cysteine and the closing phenylalanine or tryptophan. The D gene is left open where the match is weak. Size values are once, few and many counts, or a class for expanded clones, and some rows have none.

cdr3_length j_call clone_size d_call v_call cdr3_nt cdr3_aa
13 TRBJ1-1 . TRBD1 TRBV3-1/TRBV3-2 TGTGCCAGCAGCCAAGTCAGGGGGACTGAAGCTTTCTTT CASSQVRGTEAFF
17 TRBJ2-2 . TRBD2 TRBV5-1 TGCGCCAGCAGCCCTGGCCTAGCGGGTCGGGGCACCGGGGAGCTGTTTTTT CASSPGLAGRGTGELFF
17 TRBJ1-2 . . TRBV28 TGTGCCAGCAGTGCTCGACGGGAAGCCCCTAGCCTCTATGGCTACACCTTC CASSARREAPSLYGYTF
15 TRBJ2-7 . TRBD1 TRBV9 TGTGCCAGCAGCCCAACCCCGGGACAGCTCTACGAGCAGTACTTC CASSPTPGQLYEQYF
11 TRBJ2-1 few . TRBV14 TGTGCCAGCAGCCAGGGGCCCAAGCAGTTCTTC CASSQGPKQFF
13 TRBJ2-1 . . TRBV4-3 TGCGCCAGCAGCCAAGAAAGTGGGCACGAGCAGTTCTTC CASSQESGHEQFF
16 TRBJ2-5 . TRBD2 TRBV2 TGTGCCAGCAGCTCCGGGACTCTAGCGGTAGGGGAGACCCAGTACTTC CASSSGTLAVGETQYF
14 TRBJ2-5 . TRBD1 TRBV7-2 TGTGCCAGCAGCCCGGGACAGGGCCAAGAGACCCAGTACTTC CASSPGQGQETQYF
16 TRBJ2-2 . . TRBV7-8 TGTGCCAGCAGCCGAGGGGGAGCTTCGGGCACCGGGGAGCTGTTTTTT CASSRGGASGTGELFF
13 TRBJ2-7 . . TRBV28 TGTGCCAGCAGTCGAGGCGGCTCGGAGGAGCAGTACTTC CASSRGGSEEQYF
16 TRBJ2-1 . . TRBV19 TGTGCCAGTAGTATATATGGACAGTCCTACTACAATGAGCAGTTCTTC CASSIYGQSYYNEQFF
14 TRBJ2-2 . TRBD2 TRBV9 TGTGCCAGCACCAGCGGGAGGGCCGGCGGGGAGCTGTTTTTT CASTSGRAGGELFF
16 TRBJ2-3 . TRBD2 TRBV7-3 TGTGCCAGCAGCTCGGGACTAGCGGGAGCCACAGATACGCAGTATTTT CASSSGLAGATDTQYF
15 TRBJ1-5 . . TRBV5-8 TGTGCCAGCAGCTTGTCGGGGAAGGTCGGCCAGCCCCAGCATTTT CASSLSGKVGQPQHF
12 TRBJ1-2 . TRBD1 TRBV3-1/TRBV3-2 TGTGCCACCTGGACAGGGTCATATGGCTACACCTTC CATWTGSYGYTF
14 TRBJ1-6 . . TRBV28 TGTGCCAGCAGTTTCCGGAGACTGAATTCACCCCTCCACTTT CASSFRRLNSPLHF
12 TRBJ1-4 . TRBD1 TRBV29-1 TGCAGCGTTGTACAGGGGCAGGAAAAACTGTTTTTT CSVVQGQEKLFF